This T cell receptor (beta chain) was documented in a study of blood T cells in healthy people across ages. Study background: T cells yielded about one barcoded beta molecule per two cells through template switching. Study-level points and caveats: Higher diversity and more naive CD4+ cells were features of long-lived donors, compared to aged donors. The study could not conclusively compare naive and antigen-experienced cells, given its unsorted PBMCs.

Healthy Caucasian individuals from Russia aged roughly 6 to 100 were enrolled as donors. The use of a sample-barcoded 5' primer and a J-beta primer mix characterized a second PCR of about 6 to 11 cycles. Via MiXCR, TCRdb re-called the 5' RACE reads, giving one row per CDR3 protein. This sample has about 730,000 distinct CDR3 sequences; around 40% occur once, and the top ten carry 20% to 25%. V shed 6 bases and J 3 bases; nucleotides not matched to a gene: 13. Looked up from germline, CDR1 is PRHDT and CDR2 is FYEKMQ (reference sequence). CDR3 size: 16 residues. This clonotype has a handful of counts. Its antigen is currently unknown.

The chain links TRBV13 to TRBJ1-2, with TRBD1 identical over 7 bases. This clonotype was obtained from an older woman in good health. The sequencing sample was made of blood. This CDR3 reads CASSLGQTFLDYGYTF. CDR3 DNA sequence: TGTGCCAGCAGTTTGGGACAGACTTTTTTGGACTATGGCTACACCTTC.